This passage covers 22 T cell receptor beta chains from one sample sequenced in a study of blood T cells in healthy people across ages. It was with a sample-barcoded 5' primer and a J-beta primer mix that a second PCR of roughly 7 to 11 cycles was run. TCRdb re-called the 5' RACE reads with MiXCR, one entry per CDR3 protein. The data contain approximately 900,000 distinct CDR3 sequences, around 29% of them seen just once; the ten biggest clones take up roughly 10%. This same sample was also part of a study on T cells of mothers and their children.

The sequencing input was blood. The receptor source for this set is a woman in her thirties or forties in good health.

The chain has TRBV9 and TRBJ1-1; 7 nucleotides agree with TRBD1. The V segment lost 3 bases and the J segment 4 bases; nucleotides outside the gene matches: 9. The CDR3 is made up of 15 amino acids. CDR1 is SGDLS, CDR2 YYNGEE, per germline. The CDR3 sequence is CASSEGRQGSTEAFF. The CDR3 coding sequence is TGTGCCAGCAGCGAGGGCCGACAGGGTAGCACTGAAGCTTTCTTT.

The chain has TRBV6-5 and TRBJ1-2, with D perhaps TRBD1 (5 bases). V was shortened by 0 bases and J by 7 bases, with 15 bases between the two germline ends. The CDR3 has 15 residues. Per the germline V gene, CDR1 is MNHEY and CDR2 is SVGAGI. The CDR3 spells CASSYSTDQGSGYTF. The DNA for the CDR3 is TGTGCCAGCAGTTACTCGACCGACCAGGGATCTGGCTACACCTTC.

This clonotype was counted once. The chain is built from TRBV6-1 and TRBJ2-4; D gene uncertain. The CDR3 loop spans 11 amino acids. CDR1 is MNHNS and CDR2 is SASEGT in the germline V gene. In nucleotides, the CDR3 is TGTGTCGGCAGTGTAAGGTTTGAGCAGTACTTC. Protein sequence: CVGSVRFEQYF.

The chain combines TRBV7-2 with TRBJ2-5; a possible D gene is TRBD2 (7 bases). This CDR3 comprises 13 residues. V lost 7 bases to trimming and J lost 4 bases, with 13 bases between them. In germline, CDR1 is SGHTA, CDR2 FQGNSA. The CDR3 here is CASNRGASETQYF. In DNA, the CDR3 is TGTGCCAGCAACCGGGGGGCCTCAGAGACCCAGTACTTC.

This clonotype was detected only a few times. V gene TRBV4-3 combines with J gene TRBJ2-1; a possible D gene is TRBD1 (5 bases). V lost 0 bases, J lost 11 bases, and 11 bases lay in between. Germline-derived CDR1 and CDR2 are LGHNA and YSLEER. CDR3 length equals 13 residues. The CDR3 spells CASSQELGRQQFF. CDR3 nucleotides: TGCGCCAGCAGCCAAGAACTGGGGCGACAGCAGTTCTTC.

V and J are TRBV6-5 and TRBJ1-2; D remains unclear. V shed 0 bases and J shed 4 bases, with 18 bases lying between them. Germline CDR1 reads MNHEY; CDR2 reads SVGAGI. This CDR3 is 17 amino acids long. In nucleotides, the CDR3 is TGTGCCAGCAGTTACTCGTTCGTGTCCCCTCAGCGCTATGGCTACACCTTC. Its protein is CASSYSFVSPQRYGYTF.

The J gene is TRBJ1-1, the V gene TRBV12-3 or TRBV12-4, with a weak D call TRBD1 (5 bases). This CDR3 spans 11 amino acids. Trimming removed 3 bases from V and 10 bases from J, with 9 bases in between. The CDR3 region has the DNA TGTGCCAGCAGTTTCGGGGCGGGAGCTTTCTTT. Amino acids: CASSFGAGAFF.

The chain couples TRBV25-1 to TRBJ2-7, with a weak D call TRBD1 (6 bases). Trimming took 6 bases from V and 2 from J, leaving 14 bases between them. This CDR3 is built from 14 residues. Germline CDR1 reads MGHDK; CDR2 reads SYGVNS. DNA of the CDR3: TGTGCCAGCAGAAAGGGGTCAGGGGCCTACGAGCAGTACTTC. Protein product: CASRKGSGAYEQYF.

In the case of this clonotype: A clone one base away is much larger, so this may be a read error. The chain employs TRBV5-1 and TRBJ1-1; 7 nucleotides match TRBD1. CDR1 and CDR2 (germline): SGHRS, YFSETQ. The CDR3 consists of 15 residues. In DNA, the CDR3 is TGCGCCAGCAGCGCCTGGGACAGCACTAACACTGAAGTTTTCTTT. Translated: CASSAWDSTNTEVFF.

A word on this clonotype: Given a much more abundant clone one base away, this may be a read error. The chain has TRBV29-1 and TRBJ1-2; TRBD1 aligns across 9 bases. J lost 4 bases, V lost 4 bases, and 7 bases had no gene match. The CDR3 extends over 14 amino acids. Germline assignment: CDR1 SQVTM and CDR2 ANQGSEA. This CDR3 reads CSVAGTGLRYGYTF. CDR3 nucleotide sequence: TGCAGCGTTGCCGGGACAGGGTTGCGCTATGGCTACACCTTC. Full variable domain (missing parts from reference TRBV29-1 and TRBJ1-2): SAVISQKPSRDICQRGTSLTIQCQVDSQVTMMFWYRQQPGQSLTLIATANQGSEATYESGFVIDKFPISRPNLTFSTLTVSNMSPEDSSIYLCSVAGTGLRYGYTFGSGTRLTVV.

This clonotype was counted at least ten times. One junction end disagrees with the germline gene, perhaps due to a read error. The chain carries TRBV5-5 and TRBJ2-5; D unclear. Germline V gene data show CDR1 as SGHKS and CDR2 as YYEKEE (reference sequence). The CDR3 sequence is 15 residues long. This CDR3 reads CASTLWMGAQETQYF. The CDR3 DNA is TGTGCCAGCACCTTGTGGATGGGTGCCCAAGAGACCCAGTACTTC.

There are a few counts of this clonotype. The genes are TRBV7-2 and TRBJ1-4; 7 bases map to TRBD1. Germline assignment: CDR1 SGHTA and CDR2 FQGNSA. The CDR3 extends over 14 amino acids. V lost 1 base and J lost 11; bases outside the gene matches: 7. The CDR3 loop reads CASSLEQGSGKLFF. CDR3 nucleotide sequence: TGTGCCAGCAGCTTAGAACAGGGGTCTGGGAAACTGTTTTTT.

This clonotype was observed many times. The CDR3 is CSARVAGQGYYGYTF. The CDR3 DNA sequence: TGCAGTGCTAGAGTGGCGGGACAGGGGTACTATGGCTACACCTTC. The chain uses TRBV20-1 and TRBJ1-2; 10 bases line up with TRBD1. The germline CDR1 and CDR2 sequences are DFQATT and SNEGSKA (reference sequence). Unmatched junction bases numbered 5, after V lost 1 base and J lost 3 bases. This CDR3 contains 15 residues.

Concerning this clonotype itself: This may be a read error: a much more frequent sequence differs by one nucleotide. The chain has TRBV28 and TRBJ2-1; 12 bases line up with TRBD2. The germline CDR1 and CDR2 sequences are MDHEN and SYDVKM. The trim removed 3 bases at V and 9 bases at J, leaving 6 bases unmatched. CDR3 size: 15 residues. CDR3 sequence reads: CASSLWTSGDFEQFF. The CDR3 DNA is TGTGCCAGCAGTTTGTGGACTAGCGGGGACTTTGAGCAGTTCTTC.

This clonotype was counted ten times or more. V and J are TRBV18 and TRBJ2-7; 8 positions agree with TRBD1. V shed 3 bases and J 7 bases; nucleotides not matched to a gene: 5. Per the germline V gene, CDR1 is KGHSH and CDR2 is LQKENI. CDR3 length: 13 residues. The CDR3 region is CASSPQQGEEQYF. For the CDR3, the DNA is TGTGCCAGCTCACCCCAACAGGGGGAAGAGCAGTACTTC.

This clonotype was found a few times. V and J are TRBV4-1 and TRBJ2-5, with D perhaps TRBD1 or TRBD2 (6 bases each). This CDR3 contains 16 residues. Germline CDR1 MGHRA, CDR2 YSYEKL. This CDR3 reads CASAEWGAGGGETQYF. For the CDR3, the DNA is TGCGCTAGCGCGGAGTGGGGGGCCGGCGGCGGAGAGACCCAGTACTTC.

The V call is TRBV6-6, the J call TRBJ2-7; 10 nucleotides align to TRBD1. The CDR3 sequence is 15 residues long. The V gene end was trimmed by 6 bases and the J gene end by 2 bases; junction bases not matched to a gene: 7. Germline-derived CDR1 and CDR2 are MNHNY and SVGAGI (reference sequence). CDR3 region: CASSPRQGAAYEQYF. CDR3 nucleotide sequence: TGTGCCAGCAGCCCTCGACAGGGGGCGGCCTACGAGCAGTACTTC.

For this clonotype: A much larger clonotype is one base distant, so this may be a read error. The chain recombines TRBV9 with TRBJ2-1; D possibly corresponds to TRBD1 (6 bases). Looked up from germline, CDR1 is SGDLS and CDR2 is YYNGEE. The CDR3 runs to 16 residues. The V end lost 0 bases, the J end lost 10 bases, and 20 bases lay between the germline ends. The CDR3 nucleotides are TGTGCCAGCAGCGTAGAGGGCCAGGGGAGCTCCTACGAGCAGTTCTTC. Protein product: CASSVEGQGSSYEQFF. The variable domain in full, completed from reference TRBV9 and TRBJ2-1, reads DSGVTQTPKHLITATGQRVTLRCSPRSGDLSVYWYQQSLDQGLQFLIQYYNGEERAKGNILERFSAQQFPDLHSELNLSSLELGDSALYFCASSVEGQGSSYEQFFGPGTRLTVL.

Notes on this clonotype: A read error may produce the germline difference seen at one junction end. V usage is TRBV5-5 and J usage is TRBJ2-5; possible D gene TRBD2, 5 bases. The DNA end is more similar to TRBJ2-7, so the J call may be wrong. Germline V gene lookup returns CDR1 SGHKS and CDR2 YYEKEE (reference sequence). The CDR3 has 12 amino acids. CDR3 sequence: CTSSLAGDEQYF. The CDR3 DNA reads TGTACCAGCAGCTTGGCCGGGGACGAGCAGTACTTC.

This clonotype was counted at least ten times. The chain joins TRBV11-1 to TRBJ2-7; 8 nucleotides line up with TRBD1. This CDR3 has 13 amino acids. CDR1 SGHAT and CDR2 FQDESV come from the germline V gene (reference sequence). V shed 8 bases and J 1 base; nucleotides not matched to a gene: 4. The CDR3 sequence is CASSHRGSYEQYF. CDR3 nucleotide sequence: TGTGCCAGCTCACACAGGGGGTCCTACGAGCAGTACTTC.

This clonotype appeared many times. The chain has TRBV7-2 and TRBJ1-5; 7 nucleotides line up with TRBD1. From germline, CDR1 is SGHTA and CDR2 FQGNSA. Trimming removed 1 base from V and 4 bases from J; junction bases left unmatched: 4. This CDR3 comprises 15 residues. As DNA, the CDR3 is TGTGCCAGCAGCTTAGGGGGGGGACAGAATCAGCCCCAGCATTTT. Translated: CASSLGGGQNQPQHF.

The sample holds a few counts of this clonotype. The chain employs TRBV2 and TRBJ1-2; a possible D gene is TRBD1 (6 bases). The V end was cut by 9 bases, the J end by 7 bases, with 18 bases between. The V gene's germline CDR1 is SNHLY and CDR2 FYNNEI. The CDR3 is 13 amino acids. This CDR3 is CASRGTSWGGYTF. CDR3 DNA sequence: TGTGCCAGTCGGGGGACATCTTGGGGTGGCTACACCTTC. The full variable domain, completed using reference TRBV2 and TRBJ1-2, is EPEVTQTPSHQVTQMGQEVILRCVPISNHLYFYWYRQILGQKVEFLVSFYNNEISEKSEIFDDQFSVERPDGSNFTLKIRSTKLEDSAMYFCASRGTSWGGYTFGSGTRLTVV.